This TCR beta chain is from a study of neurological immune-mediated disorders. The making of cDNA relied on 5'RACE with 10-nucleotide random UMIs. TCRdb redid the calling of the 5' RACE reads with MiXCR, one entry per CDR3 protein. The sample contains over 45,000 distinct CDR3 sequences, 20% to 30% of which appear only once. General study results and limits: None of the CDR3 amino acid sequences of expanded clones recurred across subjects, suggesting private repertoires in all groups.

In this sample, this clonotype turned up many times. Its antigen is unidentified. V was clipped by 6 bases and J by 2 bases, with 19 bases between them. Germline-derived CDR1 and CDR2 are SNHLY and FYNNEI. The CDR3 runs to 16 residues. The sample comprised PBMCs. This receptor was obtained from a woman aged 70-85 years in good health. The chain employs TRBV2 and TRBJ1-1; a possible D gene is TRBD1 (6 bases). CDR3 coding DNA: TGTGCCAGCAGGGGGGGGGCTTTCCTTCTCAACACTGAAGCTTTCTTT. Protein: CASRGGAFLLNTEAFF.